What follows describes a single T cell receptor (beta chain). Its antigen is not yet known. Base qualities are not at hand, and no much larger clone is one base apart. Receptor libraries were prepared by the immunoSEQ multiplex PCR assay. For the multiplex PCR, a mixture combining 60 forward primers for TCR Vbeta segments and 13 reverse primers for TCR Jbeta segments was used. The CDR3 region of rearranged TCR beta genes was amplified from genomic DNA with a multiplex PCR assay. On the Illumina HiSeq System, the amplified TCR beta libraries were sequenced as 87-base-pair reads. The study's own analysis went as follows. Across the 670 or so repertoires, a later analysis counted 78 million or so unique TCR beta chains, some 11 million of which were shared by at least two donors. A nearest-neighbor algorithm error-corrected the raw reads and collapsed the reads into unique sequences, merging closely related sequences to remove PCR and sequencing errors. CDR3 sequences were aligned to IMGT reference sequences to assign V, D and J gene segments. For a sequence to be retained, a match of at least six nucleotides to both a V gene segment and a J gene segment was required. Rearrangements were called productive when the CDR3 lacked stop codons and stayed in frame with V and J; all others were non-productive. Following IMGT convention, CDR3 was defined as the stretch from the second conserved V-encoded cysteine up to the conserved J-encoded phenylalanine. Sequences without an unambiguous match to a single V gene segment were excluded from the earlier analysis of 450 to 750 of the donors. An earlier analysis of fewer than 750 of the donors called V segments functional above 56.7% productive rearrangements and segregating when the between-donor standard deviation exceeded 5%. To diagnose cytomegalovirus status from the catalog of TCR beta chain sequences, a statistical classification framework was built. In a later analysis, V and J genes were assigned by comparing TCR nucleotide sequences against IMGT/GENE-DB human TR gene sequences. Using the TCRdist pipeline, a later analysis assigned CDR3 sequences along with most-parsimonious VDJ recombination scenarios. In a later analysis, each TCR beta chain was defined by its CDR3 amino acid sequence together with its V-gene family, and reads without a unique V-gene family were excluded. In a later analysis, 450 to 600 highly shared, low-generation-probability nucleotide sequences were removed to address suspected cross-contamination and a sequencing artifact. In a later analysis, a clonal expansion index was calculated for each public chain from normalized within-repertoire ranks of inferred template counts. In a later analysis, generation probabilities were computed using a VDJ recombination model fitted to out-of-frame rearrangements, and the results were checked against IGoR. Hypergeometric tests were used in a later analysis to score TCR-TCR, TCR-HLA and TCR-CMV co-occurrence, with a repertoire-size bias correction applied to the TCR pairs. False discovery rates were estimated in a later analysis by permuting HLA or CMV assignments 20 times. In a later analysis, co-occurring TCRs were grouped with DBSCAN, and TCRdist sequence similarity was added when clustering was performed within HLA-allele-positive subsets. Repertoires with fewer than 30,000 or more than 120,000 public chains, plus five repertoires with anomalous nucleotide sharing, were excluded from co-occurrence clustering. TCRdb retrieved this table from immuneACCESS and kept in-frame rearrangements only. Not all clones are present; in checked studies, unresolved V genes account for under half, and no reason is known for the remainder. That table furnishes V, J and clone size, whereas the DNA furnished D and trimming. The sample table contains approximately 69,000 clones; only one count was recorded for about 74% of them. Around a fifth of the sample is in the top ten clones.

The cohort consisted of 600 or so healthy bone marrow donors. All cohort members were sampled while nominally healthy, although unrecorded immune exposures were likely present. The donor was CMV seropositive and belonged to the group of 250 to 300 seropositive cohort members. A peripheral blood sample was provided by each donor, and peripheral blood mononuclear cells were used for TCR beta sequencing. Genomic DNA was extracted from the blood cell samples with the Qiagen DNeasy Blood Extraction Kit. CDR1 SEHNR and CDR2 FQNEAQ are derived from the germline V gene (reference sequence). From its cysteine to its phenylalanine, the CDR3 spans 14 amino acids. The CDR3 DNA has 42 bases and is translated from base 1. Trimming at the junction amounts to 5 bases on V and 3 bases on J, and the germline ends lie 13 bases apart. This sample stems from a study of cytomegalovirus exposure and HLA in healthy donors (TCRdb year 2017). Turning to the overall study: In an earlier analysis of around 540 of the donors, 276 Gb of sequence data and 90 million to 130 million unique TCR beta sequences from some 170 million T cells were reported. The study aimed to test whether signatures of past pathogen exposure could be identified by cataloging public T cell receptors. Among almost 400 genotyped donors of the cohort, an average of roughly 240,000 unique TCR beta nucleotide sequences were sequenced per donor, around a sixth of them non-productive. All discovery cohort repertoires had been generated using a single sequencing platform. In addition to the first cohort of 650 to 750 subjects, a separate validation cohort of 120 different subjects was used. Because of strong linkage in the cohort, roughly five DR-DQ haplotypes were treated as single units for association and clustering. In the later analysis, no new phenotypic data were used to find candidate immune exposures; instead, reliance was placed on TCR beta sequences and their occurrence across donors. To study patterns of TCR occurrence, a later analysis re-analyzed previously published TCR beta repertoires from several hundred donors and added high-resolution HLA genotyping. Donor age, sex, ethnicity and CMV serostatus were collected together with the repertoire data. The T cell repertoires of some 700 subjects were profiled by immunosequencing and related to cytomegalovirus serostatus. The genetic ancestry cluster associated with self-reported Caucasian donors included 81% of the roughly 390 genotyped donors. An earlier analysis of 587 of the donors applied high-throughput TCR beta sequencing to assess whether each TCR beta V gene segment acted as functional or pseudogenic. The study combined high-throughput TCR immunosequencing, statistical association of individual TCRs with disease status, and machine learning to predict cytomegalovirus infection status. Typing coverage varied by locus: 629-630 donors for A, B, C, DRB1 and DQB1; roughly 500 for DQA1; about 590 for DPA1; about 450 for DPB1. Approximately 300 gigabases of sequencing data and around 88 million unique TCR sequences made up an early release that covered several hundred HLA-typed donors. Class I and class II HLA loci were covered by the typing at four-digit resolution. A later genetic analysis used genome-wide SNP genotypes for about three fifths of the 666 donors, treating that subset as a discovery cohort.

The paper's findings and limits, for the study overall: The authors suggested that the approach could potentially be extended to other disease states and immunological phenotypes. In a later analysis, HLA-associated TCR beta chains showed more clonal expansion and lower generation probabilities than non-associated chains that were equally common. In vitro tests confirmed that a few of the cytomegalovirus-associated TCR beta chains recognize cytomegalovirus antigens. Broadly in line with IMGT annotations, most TCR beta V segments showed up in productive rearrangements about 87% or about 30% of the time in an earlier analysis of several hundred of the donors. The 87-base-pair reads could not distinguish some IMGT-functional V segments, including TRBV6-2 and TRBV6-3, so those segments were excluded. Several of the top co-occurrence clusters appeared to be linked to parvovirus B19, influenza, CMV and Epstein-Barr virus, according to a later analysis. HLA typing was unavailable for some donors at each locus, so association tests used only the typed subset. A total of some 180 TCR beta chains were listed by the study as associated with cytomegalovirus. A cluster of highly shared sequence variants was judged likely to be a technical artifact of the sequencing pipeline. A further reported finding was that TCR beta sequences accurately predicted the HLA-A and HLA-B alleles for most subjects in the first cohort. The classifier was reported to diagnose cytomegalovirus status with high specificity and sensitivity in both the original and validation cohorts. In a later analysis, most CMV-associated TCR beta chains were found to appear HLA-restricted, with HLA associations seemingly driven largely by CMV exposure. An association between a missense DCLRE1C variant and V-gene and J-gene trimming of TCR beta chains was found in a later genetic analysis and replicated in an independent cohort. The only immune exposure information available for the cohort was CMV serostatus. Sequencing depth was assumed to be roughly uniform across donors in the presence/absence analyses, though that assumption may not hold. In a later genetic analysis, fewer N-insertions in productive TCRs were reported among donors in an Asian-associated ancestry cluster than the 666-donor mean. Specific HLA alleles were associated with more than 15,000 TCR beta sequences at a false discovery rate of 0.05 in a later analysis. When HLA alleles, especially DR and DQ, strongly co-occurred, attributing TCR associations to individual alleles was difficult. Linkage disequilibrium might explain the correlated functional status among segregating V segments, but an unknown experimental factor could not be excluded. A later analysis found that TCR association rates varied across HLA loci, with DRB1 alleles showing the most associated TCRs and HLA-C alleles the fewest. Most TCR sequences were seen in very few donors, while some public TCRs were found in many individuals. In this cohort, only TCR beta chains were sequenced, and detectable features were limited by the absence of alpha or paired-chain data. Approximately 16 rarely observed V segments, including chromosome 9 orphons, were excluded from the earlier analysis of about 610 of the donors because counts were too low.

The receptor was isolated from a woman aged 30 to 39 in good health and CMV-seropositive. Sample: PBMCs. The chain is encoded by TRBV7-9 joined to TRBJ1-2; a confident D gene designation cannot be given. The CDR3 protein is CASSPAMVYYGYTF. The DNA reads as follows: TGTGCCAGCAGCCCCGCGATGGTTTACTATGGCTACACCTTC.